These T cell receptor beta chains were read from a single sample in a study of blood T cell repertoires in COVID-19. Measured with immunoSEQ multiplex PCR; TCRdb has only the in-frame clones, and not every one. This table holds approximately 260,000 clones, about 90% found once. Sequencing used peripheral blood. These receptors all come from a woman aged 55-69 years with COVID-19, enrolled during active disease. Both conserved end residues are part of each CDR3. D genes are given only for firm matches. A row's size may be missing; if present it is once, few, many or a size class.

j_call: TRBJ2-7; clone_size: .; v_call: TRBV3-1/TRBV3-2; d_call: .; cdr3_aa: CASSQGQVYEQYF; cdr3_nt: TGTGCCAGCAGCCAAGGCCAGGTCTACGAGCAGTACTTC
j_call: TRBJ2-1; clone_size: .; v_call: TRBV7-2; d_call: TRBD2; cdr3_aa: CASSPGLAVREQFF; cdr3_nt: TGTGCCAGCAGCCCGGGACTAGCGGTCCGGGAGCAGTTCTTC
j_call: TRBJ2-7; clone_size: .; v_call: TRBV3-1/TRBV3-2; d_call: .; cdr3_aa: CASSHTLFRGTPSYEQYF; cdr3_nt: TGTGCCAGCAGCCACACCCTATTCCGGGGGACTCCCTCCTACGAGCAGTACTTC
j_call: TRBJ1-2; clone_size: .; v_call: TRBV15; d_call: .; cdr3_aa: CATSREHREGYTF; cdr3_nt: TGTGCCACCAGCAGAGAGCACAGGGAGGGCTACACCTTC
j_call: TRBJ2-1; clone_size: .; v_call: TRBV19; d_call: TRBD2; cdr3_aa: CASSSPGLVLGNEQFF; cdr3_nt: TGTGCCAGTAGTTCCCCGGGACTAGTATTAGGCAATGAGCAGTTCTTC
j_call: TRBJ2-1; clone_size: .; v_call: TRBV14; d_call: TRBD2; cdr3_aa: CASSHWTSGSNEQFF; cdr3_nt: TGTGCCAGCAGCCACTGGACTAGCGGATCCAATGAGCAGTTCTTC
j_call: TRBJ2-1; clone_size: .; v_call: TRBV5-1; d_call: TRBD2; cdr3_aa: CASSTGLASYNEQFF; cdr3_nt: TGCGCCAGCAGCACCGGACTAGCGTCCTACAATGAGCAGTTCTTC
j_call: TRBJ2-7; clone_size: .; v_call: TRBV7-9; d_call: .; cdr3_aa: CASSLSAQSYEQYF; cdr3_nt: TGTGCCAGCAGCCTGTCGGCACAGTCCTACGAGCAGTACTTC
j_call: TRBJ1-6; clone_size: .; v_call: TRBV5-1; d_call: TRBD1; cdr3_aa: CASSLARQGAGSPLHF; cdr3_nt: TGCGCCAGCAGCTTGGCCAGACAGGGCGCGGGTTCACCCCTCCACTTT
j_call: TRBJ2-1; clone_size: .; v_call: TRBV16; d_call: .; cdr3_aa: CASSQSSGLVNEQFF; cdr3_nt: TGTGCCAGCAGCCAATCGAGCGGCCTCGTTAATGAGCAGTTCTTC
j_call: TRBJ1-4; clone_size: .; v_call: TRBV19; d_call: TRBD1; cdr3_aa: CASTPTYRGVNEKLFF; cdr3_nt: TGTGCCAGTACCCCTACCTACAGGGGGGTAAATGAAAAACTGTTTTTT
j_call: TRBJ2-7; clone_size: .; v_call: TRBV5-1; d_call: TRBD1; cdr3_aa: CASSWTGGGYEQYF; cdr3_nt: TGCGCCAGCAGCTGGACAGGGGGCGGGTACGAGCAGTACTTC
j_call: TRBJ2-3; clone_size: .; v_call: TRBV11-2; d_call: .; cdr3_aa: CASSSFNLGQNTDTQYF; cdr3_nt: TGTGCCAGCAGCTCTTTTAACTTAGGACAGAACACAGATACGCAGTATTTT
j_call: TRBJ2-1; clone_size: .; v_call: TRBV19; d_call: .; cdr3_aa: CASSPAGFIEQFF; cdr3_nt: TGTGCCAGTAGTCCAGCAGGGTTCATTGAGCAGTTCTTC
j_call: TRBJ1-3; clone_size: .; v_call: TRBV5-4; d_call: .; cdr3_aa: CASSLSQGLGNTIYF; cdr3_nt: TGTGCCAGCAGCTTGTCTCAGGGGCTCGGAAACACCATATATTTT
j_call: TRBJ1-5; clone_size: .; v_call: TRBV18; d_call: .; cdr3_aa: CASSPGQLNQPQHF; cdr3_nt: TGTGCCAGCTCCCCCGGACAGCTCAATCAGCCCCAGCATTTT
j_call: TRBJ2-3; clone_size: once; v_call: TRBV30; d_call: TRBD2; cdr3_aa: CAWSEGLGTDTQYF; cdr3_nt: TGTGCCTGGAGTGAGGGACTAGGCACAGATACGCAGTATTTT
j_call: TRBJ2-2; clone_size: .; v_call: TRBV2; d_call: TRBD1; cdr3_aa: CASTAGGGTGELFF; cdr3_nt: TGTGCCAGCACGGCAGGGGGTGGCACCGGGGAGCTGTTTTTT
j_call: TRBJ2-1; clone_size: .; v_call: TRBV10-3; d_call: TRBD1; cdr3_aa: CAIMGTGVEQFF; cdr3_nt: TGTGCCATCATGGGGACAGGGGTCGAGCAGTTCTTC
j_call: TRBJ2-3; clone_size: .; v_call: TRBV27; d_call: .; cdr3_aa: CASSLFFTDTQYF; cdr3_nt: TGTGCCAGCAGTTTATTCTTCACAGATACGCAGTATTTT
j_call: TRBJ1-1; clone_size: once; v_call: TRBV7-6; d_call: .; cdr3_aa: CASSLVGGETEAFF; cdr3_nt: TGTGCCAGCAGCTTAGTGGGAGGGGAAACTGAAGCTTTCTTT
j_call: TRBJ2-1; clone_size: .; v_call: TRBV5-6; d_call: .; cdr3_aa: CASSLVRRSSYNEQFF; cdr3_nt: TGTGCCAGCAGCTTGGTTCGGCGGAGCTCCTACAATGAGCAGTTCTTC
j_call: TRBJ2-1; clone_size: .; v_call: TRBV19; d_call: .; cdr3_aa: CASRLSNAYNEQFF; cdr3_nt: TGTGCCAGTCGACTTAGCAATGCCTACAATGAGCAGTTCTTC
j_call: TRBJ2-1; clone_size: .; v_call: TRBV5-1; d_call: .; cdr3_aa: CASSLPRAAEQFF; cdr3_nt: TGCGCCAGCAGCTTGCCGCGGGCCGCCGAGCAGTTCTTC
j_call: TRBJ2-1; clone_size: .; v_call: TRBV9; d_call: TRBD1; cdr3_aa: CASSVGQGANEQFF; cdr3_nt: TGTGCCAGCAGCGTGGGACAGGGGGCGAATGAGCAGTTCTTC
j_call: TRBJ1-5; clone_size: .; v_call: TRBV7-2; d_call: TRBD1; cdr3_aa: CASSSPDRDSNQPQHF; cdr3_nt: TGTGCCAGCAGCTCCCCGGACAGGGACAGCAATCAGCCCCAGCATTTT
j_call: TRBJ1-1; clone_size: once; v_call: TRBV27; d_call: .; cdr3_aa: CASSFRELGTEAFF; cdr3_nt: TGTGCCAGCAGTTTCCGGGAGTTGGGCACTGAAGCTTTCTTT
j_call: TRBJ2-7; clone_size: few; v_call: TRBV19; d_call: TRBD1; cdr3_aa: CASRENRGQGSSYEQYF; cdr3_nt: TGTGCCAGTAGAGAAAACCGTGGACAGGGGAGCTCCTACGAGCAGTACTTC
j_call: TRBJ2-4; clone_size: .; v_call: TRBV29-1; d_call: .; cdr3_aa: CSAAGQGEIIQYF; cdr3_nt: TGCAGCGCCGCGGGGCAGGGGGAGATCATTCAGTACTTC
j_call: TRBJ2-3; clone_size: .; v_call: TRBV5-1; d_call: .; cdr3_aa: CASSLLGGQDTQYF; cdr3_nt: TGCGCCAGCAGCTTGCTGGGGGGGCAAGATACGCAGTATTTT
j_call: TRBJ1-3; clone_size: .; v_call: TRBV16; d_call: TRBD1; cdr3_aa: CASSLGPDRGLGNTIYF; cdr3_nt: TGTGCCAGCAGCCTTGGCCCCGACAGGGGGCTTGGAAACACCATATATTTT
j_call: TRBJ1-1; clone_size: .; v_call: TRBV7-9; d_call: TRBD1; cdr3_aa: CASSWTGGNTEAFF; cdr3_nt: TGTGCCAGCAGCTGGACAGGGGGTAACACTGAAGCTTTCTTT
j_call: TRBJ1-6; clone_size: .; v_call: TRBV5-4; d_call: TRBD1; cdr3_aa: CASSLDRGRRNSPLHF; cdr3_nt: TGTGCCAGCAGCCTAGACAGGGGGCGGAGGAATTCACCCCTCCACTTT
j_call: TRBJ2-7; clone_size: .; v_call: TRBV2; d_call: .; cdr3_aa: CASSLAYEQYF; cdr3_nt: TGTGCCAGCAGCCTCGCCTACGAGCAGTACTTC
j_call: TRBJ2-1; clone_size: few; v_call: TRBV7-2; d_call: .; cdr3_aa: CASSLTGISGGEQFF; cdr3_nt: TGTGCCAGCAGTCTGACAGGGATAAGCGGGGGTGAGCAGTTCTTC
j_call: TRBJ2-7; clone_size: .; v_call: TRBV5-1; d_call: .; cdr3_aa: CASSSLLSYEQYF; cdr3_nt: TGCGCCAGCAGCTCCCTCCTCTCCTACGAGCAGTACTTC
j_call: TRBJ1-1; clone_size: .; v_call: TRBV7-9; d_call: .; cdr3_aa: CASSLETTFTEAFF; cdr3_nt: TGTGCCAGCAGCTTAGAAACCACTTTCACTGAAGCTTTCTTT
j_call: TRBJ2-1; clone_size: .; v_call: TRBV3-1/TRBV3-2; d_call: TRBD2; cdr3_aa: CASRRLAGDYNEQFF; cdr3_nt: TGTGCCAGCAGACGACTAGCGGGGGACTACAATGAGCAGTTCTTC
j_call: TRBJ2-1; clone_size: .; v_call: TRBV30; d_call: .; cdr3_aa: CAWRAAGSNYNEQFF; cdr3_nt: TGTGCCTGGAGAGCCGCCGGTTCCAACTACAATGAGCAGTTCTTC
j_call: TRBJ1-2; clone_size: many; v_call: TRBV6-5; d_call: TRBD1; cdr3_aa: CASSYFGQANYGYTF; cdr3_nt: TGTGCCAGCAGTTACTTCGGACAGGCTAACTATGGCTACACCTTC
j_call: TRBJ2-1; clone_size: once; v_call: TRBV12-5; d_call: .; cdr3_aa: CASGPLSGPGAYNEQFF; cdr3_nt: TGTGCTAGTGGTCCACTCTCCGGCCCAGGGGCCTACAATGAGCAGTTCTTC
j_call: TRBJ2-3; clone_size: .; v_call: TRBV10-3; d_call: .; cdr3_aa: CAISANTDTQYF; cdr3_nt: TGTGCCATCAGTGCCAATACAGATACGCAGTATTTT
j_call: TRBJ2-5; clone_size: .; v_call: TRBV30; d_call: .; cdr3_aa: CAWSRQAQETQYF; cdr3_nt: TGTGCCTGGAGTCGACAGGCCCAAGAGACCCAGTACTTC
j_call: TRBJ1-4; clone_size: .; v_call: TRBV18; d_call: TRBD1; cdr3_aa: CASSPLGQQNEKLFF; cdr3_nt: TGTGCCAGCTCACCATTGGGACAGCAGAATGAAAAACTGTTTTTT